This TCR beta chain appears in the sequencing data of a study of T cell repertoires in cytomegalovirus infection. Study in general: Matching HLA type and CMV infection were both indicated by public TCR beta signatures.

Study outcomes and limitations: HLA-C-restricted, CMV-specific TCR beta clonotypes were dominant ex vivo. Pooled public TCR beta family frequency picked out CMV carriers with the relevant HLA.

Note on this clonotype: Its antigen is not identified.

TCRdb used MiXCR to reprocess the reads, holding one entry per CDR3 protein. Of around 450,000 distinct CDR3 sequences in the sample, about 11% are singletons; the top ten hold about a tenth. The CDR3 has 14 residues. In germline, CDR1 is DFQATT, CDR2 SNEGSKA (reference sequence). V lost 2 bases and J lost 4, with 13 bases in between. The sample consisted of PBMCs. The chain links TRBV20-1 to TRBJ2-3; D perhaps matches TRBD1 (5 bases). The TCR was taken from a human donor in good health (CMV status not recorded). Some clones in this sample may be carry-over from other donors' samples. The CDR3 reads CSARSTEKSDTQYF. The DNA for the CDR3 is TGCAGTGCTAGATCGACAGAGAAATCAGATACGCAGTATTTT.